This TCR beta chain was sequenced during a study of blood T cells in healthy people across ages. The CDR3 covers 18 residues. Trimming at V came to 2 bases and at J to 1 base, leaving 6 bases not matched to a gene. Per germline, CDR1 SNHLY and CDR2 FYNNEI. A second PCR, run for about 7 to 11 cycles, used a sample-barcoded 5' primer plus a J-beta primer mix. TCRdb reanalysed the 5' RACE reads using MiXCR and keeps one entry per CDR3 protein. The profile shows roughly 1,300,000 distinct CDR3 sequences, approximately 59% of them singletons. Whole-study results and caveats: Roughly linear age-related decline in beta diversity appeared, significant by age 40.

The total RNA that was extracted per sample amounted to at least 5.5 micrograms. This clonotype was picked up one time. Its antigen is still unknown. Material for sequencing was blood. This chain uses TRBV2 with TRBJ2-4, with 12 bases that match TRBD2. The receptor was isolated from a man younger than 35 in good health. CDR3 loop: CASSELASGGAAKNIQYF. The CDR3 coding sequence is TGTGCCAGCAGTGAATTGGCTAGCGGGGGGGCCGCCAAAAACATTCAGTACTTC.